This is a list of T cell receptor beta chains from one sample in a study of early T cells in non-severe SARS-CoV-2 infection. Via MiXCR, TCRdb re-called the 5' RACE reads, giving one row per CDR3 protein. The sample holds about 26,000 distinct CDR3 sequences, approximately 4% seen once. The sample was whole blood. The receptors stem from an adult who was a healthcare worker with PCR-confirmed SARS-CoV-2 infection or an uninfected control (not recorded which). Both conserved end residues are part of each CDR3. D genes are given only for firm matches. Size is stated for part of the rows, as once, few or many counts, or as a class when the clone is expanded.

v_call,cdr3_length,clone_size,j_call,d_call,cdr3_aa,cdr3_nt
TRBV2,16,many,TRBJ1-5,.,CASSEITATGNQPQHF,TGTGCCAGCAGTGAAATAACAGCGACGGGCAATCAGCCCCAGCATTTT
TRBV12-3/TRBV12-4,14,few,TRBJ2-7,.,CASSGTPTRDEQYF,TGTGCCAGCAGTGGTACACCCACTCGAGACGAGCAGTACTTC
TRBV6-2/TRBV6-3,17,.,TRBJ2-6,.,CASTESPGMEGANVLTF,TGTGCCAGCACCGAGAGTCCAGGGATGGAAGGGGCCAACGTCCTGACTTTC
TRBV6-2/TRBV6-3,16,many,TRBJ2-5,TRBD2,CASYTRLAGRQETQYF,TGTGCCAGCTACACTCGGCTAGCGGGGCGACAAGAGACCCAGTACTTC
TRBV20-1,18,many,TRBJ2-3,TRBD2,CSASPGLAGGGGTDTQYF,TGCAGTGCTAGCCCGGGACTAGCGGGAGGAGGTGGCACAGATACGCAGTATTTT
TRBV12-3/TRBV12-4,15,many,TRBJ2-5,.,CASRQGGLPQETQYF,TGTGCCAGCAGACAAGGGGGGCTACCCCAAGAGACCCAGTACTTC
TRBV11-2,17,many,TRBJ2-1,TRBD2,CASSNLTSAYSYNEQFF,TGTGCCAGCAGCAACCTGACTAGCGCCTATTCATACAATGAGCAGTTCTTC
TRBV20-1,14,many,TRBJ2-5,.,CSAPWAVVQETQYF,TGCAGTGCGCCGTGGGCGGTCGTACAAGAGACCCAGTACTTC
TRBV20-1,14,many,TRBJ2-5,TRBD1,CSATRDRDQETQYF,TGCAGTGCTACCCGGGACAGGGATCAAGAGACCCAGTACTTC
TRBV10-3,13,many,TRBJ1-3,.,CAISETTGNTIYF,TGTGCCATCAGTGAGACTACTGGAAACACCATATATTTT
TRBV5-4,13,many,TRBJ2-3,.,CASTISGTDTQYF,TGTGCCAGCACCATATCCGGGACAGATACGCAGTATTTT
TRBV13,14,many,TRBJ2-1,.,CASSLLRNLALQFF,TGTGCCAGCAGCTTACTTAGGAATTTAGCATTACAGTTCTTC
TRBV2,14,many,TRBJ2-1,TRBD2,CASSEREGLVEQFF,TGTGCCAGCAGTGAACGGGAGGGCCTAGTTGAGCAGTTCTTC
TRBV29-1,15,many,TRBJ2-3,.,CSVSRVGSYTDTQYF,TGCAGCGTCTCCAGAGTGGGCTCGTACACAGATACGCAGTATTTT
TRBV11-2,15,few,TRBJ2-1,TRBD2,CASSLGAGVINEQFF,TGTGCCAGCAGCTTAGGAGCGGGAGTAATCAATGAGCAGTTCTTC
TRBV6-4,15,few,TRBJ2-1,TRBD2,CASSETSGIYNEQFF,TGTGCCAGCAGTGAAACTAGCGGGATCTACAATGAGCAGTTCTTC
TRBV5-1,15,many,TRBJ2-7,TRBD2,CASSLDLGLGYEQYF,TGCGCCAGCAGCTTGGATCTTGGACTAGGCTACGAGCAGTACTTC
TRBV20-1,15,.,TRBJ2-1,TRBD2,CSAYHAGLGRSEQFF,TGCAGTGCTTACCACGCGGGACTAGGACGAAGTGAGCAGTTCTTC
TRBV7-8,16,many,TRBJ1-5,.,CASSHTRRDSNQPQHF,TGTGCCAGCAGCCACACCCGCAGGGATAGCAATCAGCCCCAGCATTTT
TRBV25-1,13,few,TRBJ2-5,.,CASRGPGQETQYF,TGTGCCAGCAGGGGGCCAGGTCAGGAGACCCAGTACTTC
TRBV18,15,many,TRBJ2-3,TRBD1,CASSPASTGEGAQYF,TGTGCCAGCTCACCGGCCAGCACAGGGGAAGGGGCGCAGTATTTT
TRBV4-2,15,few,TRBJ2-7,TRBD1,CASSTDRGLTYEQYF,TGTGCCAGCAGCACTGACAGGGGCCTTACCTACGAGCAGTACTTC
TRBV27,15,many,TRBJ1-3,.,CASDSLSSSGNTIYF,TGTGCCAGCGATTCCCTATCTAGCTCTGGAAACACCATATATTTT
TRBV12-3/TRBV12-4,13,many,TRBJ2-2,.,CASSFGRIGELFF,TGTGCCAGCAGTTTCGGCCGGATCGGGGAGCTGTTTTTT
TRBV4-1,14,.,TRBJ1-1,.,CASSQVGGTREAFF,TGCGCCAGCAGCCAAGTAGGGGGAACCAGAGAAGCTTTCTTT
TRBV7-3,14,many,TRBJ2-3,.,CASSLLGAEDTQYF,TGTGCCAGCAGCTTATTAGGGGCTGAAGATACGCAGTATTTT
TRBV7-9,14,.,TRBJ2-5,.,CASSLQTGRETQYF,TGTGCCAGCAGCTTACAGACAGGCCGAGAGACCCAGTACTTC
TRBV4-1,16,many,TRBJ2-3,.,CASSQDLQDGTDTQYF,TGCGCCAGCAGCCAAGATTTGCAGGACGGCACAGATACGCAGTATTTT
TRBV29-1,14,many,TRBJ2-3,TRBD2,CSVDVLADTDTQYF,TGCAGCGTTGATGTACTAGCGGACACAGATACGCAGTATTTT
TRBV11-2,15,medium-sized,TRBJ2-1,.,CASSLEGLASNEQFF,TGTGCCAGCAGCCTTGAAGGGCTAGCTAGCAATGAGCAGTTCTTC
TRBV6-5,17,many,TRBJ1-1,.,CASTPLNSVTRNTEAFF,TGTGCCAGCACCCCGTTAAATTCAGTCACCAGGAACACTGAAGCTTTCTTT
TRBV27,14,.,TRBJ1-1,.,CASSFGTENTEAFF,TGTGCCAGCAGTTTCGGGACGGAGAACACTGAAGCTTTCTTT
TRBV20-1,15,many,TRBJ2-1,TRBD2,CSAPSPLAGAVEQFF,TGCAGTGCCCCCTCCCCTCTAGCGGGAGCTGTTGAGCAGTTCTTC
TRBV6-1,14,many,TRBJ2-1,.,CASRTSQPYNEQFF,TGTGCCAGCAGAACTAGCCAACCCTACAATGAGCAGTTCTTC
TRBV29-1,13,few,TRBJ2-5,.,CSVVGGLQETQYF,TGCAGCGTTGTTGGGGGCCTTCAAGAGACCCAGTACTTC
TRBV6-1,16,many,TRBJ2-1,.,CASRIPATGSYNEQFF,TGTGCCAGCAGGATCCCCGCTACCGGATCCTACAATGAGCAGTTCTTC
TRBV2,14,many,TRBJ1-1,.,CASSRRGANTEAFF,TGTGCCAGCAGCAGGAGGGGTGCGAACACTGAAGCTTTCTTT
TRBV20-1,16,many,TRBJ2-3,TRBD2,CSARSPGLAGVHTQYF,TGCAGTGCTAGATCTCCGGGACTAGCGGGAGTTCATACGCAGTATTTT
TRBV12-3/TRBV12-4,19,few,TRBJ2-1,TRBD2,CASSLGLAAELSSYNEQFF,TGTGCCAGCAGTTTAGGACTAGCGGCCGAATTAAGCTCCTACAATGAGCAGTTCTTC
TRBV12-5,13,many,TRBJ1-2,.,CASAFSEGHGYTF,TGTGCTAGTGCCTTTTCCGAGGGGCATGGCTACACCTTC